The clone carrying this T cell receptor beta chain appeared a single time. Its antigen is not identified. The germline CDR1 and CDR2 sequences are LNHNV and YYDKDF (reference sequence). The length of the CDR3 is 14 residues. V lost 8 bases to trimming and J lost 0 bases; unmatched junction nucleotides: 5. This sample is part of a study of CD8+CD57+ T cells in acquired aplastic anemia. Whole-study findings and limits: Found in both controls and patients were about 30 CD8+ CDR3 sequences.

TCR beta VDJ and CDR3 profiling used genomic DNA as template. A single record per CDR3 protein comes from TCRdb applying MiXCR to the reads. The sample holds around 210,000 distinct CDR3 sequences, 60% to 80% seen once. By flow cytometry, patients selected for sequencing had shown an expansion of CD8+CD57+ cells. Each patient carried a diagnosis of severe acquired aplastic anemia. Patients had not yet gotten any therapy when their blood was taken for sampling. What was sequenced was sorted CD4+, CD8+, or CD8+CD57+ T cells (not recorded which) from PBMCs. This TCR was recovered from a human donor with aplastic anemia. The genes are TRBV15 and TRBJ2-5; the match to TRBD2 covers 8 bases. In nucleotides, the CDR3 is TGTGCCACCGGCCCGGGGGGGTACCAAGAGACCCAGTACTTC. As protein: CATGPGGYQETQYF.